This passage covers 23 T cell receptor beta chains from one sample sequenced in a study of shared clonotypes between healthy human individuals. Sequenced by immunoSEQ multiplex PCR; TCRdb stores in-frame clones only, minus some. The sample holds 2 million to 3 million clones, approximately 94% seen once. The sequenced material came from naive CD4+ T cells from PBMCs. Noted subset: CD45RA+ positively selected. The receptors stem from a man younger than 35 in good health. Some clones in this sample may be carry-over from other donors' samples.

The rearrangement joins TRBV7-3 to TRBJ1-1, with 8 bases fitting TRBD1. V was pared by 4 bases and J by 6 bases, with 7 bases of the junction left unmatched. Germline V gene sequence: CDR1 SGHTA, CDR2 FQGTGA. The CDR3 spans 14 residues. The CDR3 protein is CASSSQGAGAEAFF. The CDR3 nucleotides are TGTGCCAGCAGCTCCCAGGGGGCTGGGGCTGAAGCTTTCTTT.

This chain uses TRBV5-4 with TRBJ2-7; 9 bases align to TRBD2. This CDR3 has 14 residues. The junction had 4 bases not matched to a gene; V was cut back by 4 bases and J by 2 bases. Germline V gene lookup returns CDR1 SGHNT and CDR2 YYREEE (reference sequence). The CDR3 DNA reads TGTGCCAGCAGCCGATCTAGCGGGACCTACGAGCAGTACTTC. Translation gives CASSRSSGTYEQYF.

Concerning this clone itself: Other DNA sequences in the sample encode the same CDR3. This chain joins TRBV7-9 and TRBJ1-1; no clear D gene. Germline V gives CDR1 SEHNR, CDR2 FQNEAQ (reference sequence). There are 14 residues in the CDR3. V gave up 2 bases and J gave up 1 base, with 8 bases separating them. The CDR3 DNA reads TGTGCCAGCAGCTTAAGGGAGGGGAACACTGAAGCTTTCTTT. Translation: CASSLREGNTEAFF.

The genes are TRBV18 and TRBJ2-7, with D perhaps TRBD1 or TRBD2 (5 bases each). The V gene lost 4 bases and the J gene lost 3 bases, with 10 bases spanning the gap. The CDR3 runs to 13 residues. Germline CDR1 and CDR2: KGHSH and LQKENI. In DNA form, the CDR3 reads TGTGCCAGCTCACGGGGACCCCTCTACGAGCAGTACTTC. Protein product: CASSRGPLYEQYF.

This clone was recorded only once. This chain uses TRBV18 with TRBJ2-4, with TRBD1 matching 7 bases. The V gene end was trimmed by 3 bases and the J gene end by 5 bases; junction bases not matched to a gene: 1. There are 13 residues in the CDR3. CDR1 KGHSH and CDR2 LQKENI come from the germline V gene. CDR3 DNA sequence: TGTGCCAGCTCACCCACAGGGGAAAACATTCAGTACTTC. Protein sequence: CASSPTGENIQYF. The full variable domain, its missing parts supplied by reference TRBV18 and TRBJ2-4, is NAGVMQNPRHLVRRRGQEARLRCSPMKGHSHVYWYRQLPEEGLKFMVYLQKENIIDESGMPKERFSAEFPKEGPSILRIQQVVRGDSAAYFCASSPTGENIQYFGAGTRLSVL.

The chain's CDR3 is CSALTYNEQFF. The CDR3 DNA reads as TGCAGTGCCCTTACTTACAATGAGCAGTTCTTC. The V gene is TRBV20-1, the J gene TRBJ2-1; no reliable D call. The CDR3 spans 11 residues. Germline V lookup: CDR1 DFQATT, CDR2 SNEGSKA (reference sequence). Trimming shortened V by 6 bases and J by 4 bases, and 7 bases separated the two germline ends.

The genes are TRBV7-9 and TRBJ1-3; unclear D gene. V was pared by 5 bases and J by 0 bases, with 14 bases between. The CDR3 sequence is 16 residues long. Germline V lookup: CDR1 SEHNR, CDR2 FQNEAQ (reference sequence). The CDR3 bases are TGTGCCAGCAGCCCGCGAGACGGACTCTCTGGAAACACCATATATTTT. Amino acid sequence: CASSPRDGLSGNTIYF.

This rearrangement joins TRBV7-2 to TRBJ2-1; 11 bases line up with TRBD2. The length of the CDR3 is 16 residues. Losses at the gene ends were 7 bases for V and 6 bases for J; bases not matched to a gene: 11. Germline CDR1 and CDR2: SGHTA and FQGNSA. The CDR3: CASNLVGTSGFNEQFF. The CDR3 nucleotides are TGTGCCAGCAACCTTGTCGGGACTAGCGGATTCAATGAGCAGTTCTTC. The whole variable domain, filled in from reference TRBV7-2 and TRBJ2-1, reads GAGVSQSPSNKVTEKGKDVELRCDPISGHTALYWYRQSLGQGLEFLIYFQGNSAPDKSGLPSDRFSAERTGGSVSTLTIQRTQQEDSAVYLCASNLVGTSGFNEQFFGPGTRLTVL.

The genes are TRBV20-1 and TRBJ2-1; D might be TRBD2 (5 bases). V lost 3 bases and J lost 7, with 7 bases in between. The germline V gene encodes CDR1 DFQATT and CDR2 SNEGSKA (reference sequence). This CDR3 comprises 11 residues. The CDR3 reads CSAREENEQFF. The CDR3 nucleotides are TGCAGTGCTAGGGAGGAGAATGAGCAGTTCTTC.

The rearrangement joins TRBV28 to TRBJ1-1, with D perhaps TRBD1 (5 bases). CDR1 MDHEN and CDR2 SYDVKM come from the germline V gene. The V and J ends lost 6 bases and 7 bases respectively, with 21 bases between them. The CDR3 runs 15 residues. This CDR3 reads CASSRRTRGSIEAFF. The CDR3 DNA reads TGTGCCAGCAGCCGCCGGACACGAGGAAGCATTGAAGCTTTCTTT.

The V and J genes are TRBV7-2 and TRBJ2-1; D uncertain. The V end was cut by 3 bases, the J end by 6 bases, with 12 bases between. Germline V gene lookup returns CDR1 SGHTA and CDR2 FQGNSA. The CDR3 is 14 residues long. CDR3 sequence reads: CASSFKNAANEQFF. In DNA form, the CDR3 reads TGTGCCAGCAGCTTCAAGAATGCGGCCAATGAGCAGTTCTTC.

The chain joins TRBV7-9 to TRBJ1-3; 7 nucleotides match TRBD1. CDR1 is SEHNR, CDR2 FQNEAQ, per germline (reference sequence). The length of the CDR3 is 12 residues. V was pared by 5 bases and J by 7 bases, with 2 bases of the junction left unmatched. CDR3 in DNA: TGTGCCAGCAGCCGACAGGGCAACACCATATATTTT. Encoded protein: CASSRQGNTIYF.

This clone was seen only a few times. The rearrangement uses TRBV28 and TRBJ1-2; D is possibly TRBD1 (5 bases). Germline V lookup: CDR1 MDHEN, CDR2 SYDVKM. This CDR3 contains 14 residues. The V and J ends lost 2 bases and 6 bases respectively, with 13 bases between them. The CDR3 reads CASSLTPGRNGYTF. Here the CDR3 DNA reads TGTGCCAGCAGTTTAACCCCGGGGCGCAATGGCTACACCTTC.

V is TRBV4-3 and J is TRBJ2-3; 7 bases are a match to TRBD2. Germline V gene lookup returns CDR1 LGHNA and CDR2 YSLEER. This CDR3 comprises 15 residues. The junction had 10 bases not matched to a gene; V was cut back by 6 bases and J by 4 bases. CDR3 sequence reads: CASRSLAGAADTQYF. The CDR3, as DNA: TGCGCCAGCAGGTCACTTGCGGGAGCTGCAGATACGCAGTATTTT.

V is TRBV27 and J is TRBJ2-3, with 11 bases that match TRBD2. V shed 0 bases, J shed 2 bases, and the junction held 4 bases outside the gene matches. In germline, CDR1 is MNHEY, CDR2 SMNVEV (reference sequence). CDR3 length: 17 residues. In nucleotides, the CDR3 is TGTGCCAGCAGTTTATCCTGGACTAGCGGGTACACAGATACGCAGTATTTT. This translates into CASSLSWTSGYTDTQYF.

The chain joins TRBV5-1 to TRBJ2-3; unclear D gene. Trimming removed 0 bases at V and 0 bases at J, with 11 bases between. The CDR3 totals 16 residues. The germline CDR1 and CDR2 sequences are SGHRS and YFSETQ. The CDR3 loop is CASSLGRFSSTDTQYF. Here the CDR3 DNA reads TGCGCCAGCAGCTTGGGACGGTTCTCTAGCACAGATACGCAGTATTTT.

V and J are TRBV10-3 and TRBJ1-1; weak D call: TRBD1 (5 bases). Germline CDR1 and CDR2: ENHRY and SYGVKD. The CDR3 totals 14 residues. Between the trimmed V and J ends, which lost 6 bases and 3 bases, there was a span of 14 bases. Here the CDR3 reads CAISQGILDTEAFF. For the CDR3, the DNA is TGTGCCATCAGCCAGGGTATACTAGACACTGAAGCTTTCTTT.

This clone was counted a single time. The rearrangement uses TRBV7-2 and TRBJ1-4; D is undetermined. Trimming left V 5 bases short and J 8 bases short, with 18 bases between. The CDR3 spans 15 residues. Looked up from germline, CDR1 is SGHTA and CDR2 is FQGNSA. In DNA, the CDR3 is TGTGCCAGCAGCCCTGTGGGCGGAATCACCGAAAAACTGTTTTTT. This encodes CASSPVGGITEKLFF.

V is TRBV6-1 and J is TRBJ1-3; a possible D gene is TRBD1 (6 bases). The ends were cut back, 3 bases at V and 2 bases at J, with 11 bases in the middle. Germline loops: CDR1 MNHNS, CDR2 SASEGT. CDR3 length: 15 amino acids. CDR3 loop: CASSELAGAGNTIYF. CDR3 bases: TGTGCCAGCAGTGAGCTGGCAGGGGCTGGAAACACCATATATTTT.

The chain joins TRBV19 to TRBJ2-5; 8 bases are a match to TRBD1. This CDR3 has 13 residues. Germline lookup yields CDR1 LNHDA and CDR2 SQIVND (reference sequence). V shed 6 bases, J shed 5 bases, and the junction held 5 bases outside the gene matches. The CDR3 DNA reads TGTGCCAGTAGCCAGGACAGGGAGGAGACCCAGTACTTC. It specifies CASSQDREETQYF.

In DNA form, the CDR3 reads TGTGCCAGCTCACCCTTGTCTGCCACAGATACGCAGTATTTT. Translating gives CASSPLSATDTQYF. The rearrangement uses TRBV18 and TRBJ2-3; D is unclear. V was trimmed by 3 bases and J by 2 bases, leaving 9 bases between them. The germline V gene has CDR1 KGHSH and CDR2 LQKENI. The CDR3 is made up of 14 amino acids. Full variable domain (remainder filled in from reference TRBV18 and TRBJ2-3): NAGVMQNPRHLVRRRGQEARLRCSPMKGHSHVYWYRQLPEEGLKFMVYLQKENIIDESGMPKERFSAEFPKEGPSILRIQQVVRGDSAAYFCASSPLSATDTQYFGPGTRLTVL.

CDR3 residues: CASSPMTGRGQPQHF. The CDR3 bases are TGTGCCAGTAGTCCAATGACTGGTCGGGGCCAGCCCCAGCATTTT. This chain connects TRBV19 to TRBJ1-5; D might be TRBD1 (5 bases). This CDR3 is built from 15 residues. Trimming pared 5 bases from V and 7 bases from J, leaving 18 bases between. Germline V gene lookup returns CDR1 LNHDA and CDR2 SQIVND (reference sequence).

In this sample, this clone turned up a few times. The CDR3 nucleotides are TGCAGCGCAGGGGTTCCGAACACTGAAGCTTTCTTT. Residues: CSAGVPNTEAFF. V and J are TRBV29-1 and TRBJ1-1; the D gene is possibly TRBD1 (6 bases). The CDR3 is 12 residues long. Germline CDR1 SQVTM, CDR2 ANQGSEA. V was trimmed by 7 bases and J by 1 base, leaving 10 bases between them.